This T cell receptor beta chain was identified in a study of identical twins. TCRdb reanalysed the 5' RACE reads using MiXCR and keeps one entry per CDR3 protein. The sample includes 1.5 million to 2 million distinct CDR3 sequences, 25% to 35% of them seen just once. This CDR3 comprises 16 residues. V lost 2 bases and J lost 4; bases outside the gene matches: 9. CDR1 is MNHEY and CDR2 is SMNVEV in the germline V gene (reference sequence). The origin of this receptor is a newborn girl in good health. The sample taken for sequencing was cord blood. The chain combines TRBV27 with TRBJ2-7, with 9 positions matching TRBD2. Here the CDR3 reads CASSLGGLAGLYEQYF. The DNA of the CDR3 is TGTGCCAGCAGTTTAGGGGGACTAGCTGGGCTATACGAGCAGTACTTC.